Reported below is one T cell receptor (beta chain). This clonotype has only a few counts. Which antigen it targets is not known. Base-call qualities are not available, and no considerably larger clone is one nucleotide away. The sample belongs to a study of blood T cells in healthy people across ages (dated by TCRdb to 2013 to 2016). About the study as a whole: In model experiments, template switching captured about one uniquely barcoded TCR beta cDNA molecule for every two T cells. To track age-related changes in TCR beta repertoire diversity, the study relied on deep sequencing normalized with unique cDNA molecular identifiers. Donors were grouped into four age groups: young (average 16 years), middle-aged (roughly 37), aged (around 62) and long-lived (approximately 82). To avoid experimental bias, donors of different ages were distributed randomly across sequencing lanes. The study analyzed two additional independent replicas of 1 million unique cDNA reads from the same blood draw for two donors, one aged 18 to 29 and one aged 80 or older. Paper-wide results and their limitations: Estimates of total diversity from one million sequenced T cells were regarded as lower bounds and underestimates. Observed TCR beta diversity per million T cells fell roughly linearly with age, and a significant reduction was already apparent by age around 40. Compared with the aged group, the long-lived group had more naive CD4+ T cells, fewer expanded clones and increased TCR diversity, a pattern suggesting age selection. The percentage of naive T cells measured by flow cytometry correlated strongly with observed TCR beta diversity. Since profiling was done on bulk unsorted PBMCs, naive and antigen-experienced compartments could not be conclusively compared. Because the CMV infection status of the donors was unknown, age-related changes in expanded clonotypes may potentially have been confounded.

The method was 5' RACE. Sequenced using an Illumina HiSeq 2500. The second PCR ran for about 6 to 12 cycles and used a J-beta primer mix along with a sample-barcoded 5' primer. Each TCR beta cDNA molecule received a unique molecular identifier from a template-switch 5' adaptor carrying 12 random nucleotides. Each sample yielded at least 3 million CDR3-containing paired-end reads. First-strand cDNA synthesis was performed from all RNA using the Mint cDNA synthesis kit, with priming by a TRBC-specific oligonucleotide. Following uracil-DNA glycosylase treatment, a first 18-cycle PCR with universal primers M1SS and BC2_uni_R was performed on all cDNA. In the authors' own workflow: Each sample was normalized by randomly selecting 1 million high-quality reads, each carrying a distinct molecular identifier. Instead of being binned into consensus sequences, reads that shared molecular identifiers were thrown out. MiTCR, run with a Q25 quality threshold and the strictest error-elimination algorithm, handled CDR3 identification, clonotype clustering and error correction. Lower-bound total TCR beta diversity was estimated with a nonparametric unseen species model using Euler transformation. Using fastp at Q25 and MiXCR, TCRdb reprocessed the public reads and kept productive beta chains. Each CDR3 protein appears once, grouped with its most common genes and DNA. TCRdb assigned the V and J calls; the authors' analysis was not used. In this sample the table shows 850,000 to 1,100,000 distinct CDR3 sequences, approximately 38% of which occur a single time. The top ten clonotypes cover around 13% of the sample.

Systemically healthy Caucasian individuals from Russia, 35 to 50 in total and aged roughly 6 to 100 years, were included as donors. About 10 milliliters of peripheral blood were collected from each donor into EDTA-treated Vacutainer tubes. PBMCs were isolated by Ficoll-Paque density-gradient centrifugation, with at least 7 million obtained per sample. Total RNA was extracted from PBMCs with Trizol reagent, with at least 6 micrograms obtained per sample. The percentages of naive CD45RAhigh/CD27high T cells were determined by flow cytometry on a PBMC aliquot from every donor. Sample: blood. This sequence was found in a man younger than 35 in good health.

The CDR3 has the sequence CATSAATNEKLFF. The DNA sequence is TGTGCCACCAGCGCTGCAACTAATGAAAAACTGTTTTTT. In this chain, TRBV15 is recombined with TRBJ1-4; the D gene is not confidently resolved. The CDR3 spans 13 residues, from the cysteine through the phenylalanine. Only the CDR3 region is kept as DNA, spanning 39 bases read in frame from base 1. The germline ends are 4 bases apart after V is trimmed by 5 bases and J by 0 bases. From the germline V gene (reference sequence), CDR1 is LNHNV and CDR2 is YYDKDF. With the rest looked up from the reference TRBV15 and TRBJ1-4 genes rather than sequenced, the full variable domain is DAMVIQNPRYQVTQFGKPVTLSCSQTLNHNVMYWYQQKSSQAPKLLFHYYDKDFNNEADTPDNFQSRRPNTSFCFLDIRSPGLGDTAMYLCATSAATNEKLFFGSGTQLSVL.